What follows is one T cell receptor (beta chain) and its context. This clonotype was observed a few times. Its antigen is not yet known. It has no much larger one-base neighbor in the sample; base qualities were not kept. The germline V gene (reference sequence) supplies CDR1 GTSNPN and CDR2 SVGIG. The CDR3 spans 14 residues, from the cysteine through the phenylalanine. Only the CDR3 DNA stays, 42 bases, in frame from base 1. V trim: 2 bases; J trim: 6 bases; unmatched bases: 3. The data are from a study of T-cell memory formation after mild COVID-19 (dated by TCRdb to about 2021). General notes on the study: TCR sequence clusters from the two donors were found to be largely donor specific. Two young, previously healthy adult volunteers, one female and one male, were included in the cohort. T-cell clones expanding and contracting after mild COVID-19 in two donors were tracked by longitudinal TCRalpha and TCRbeta repertoire sequencing.

Sequencing relied on an Illumina NovaSeq 6000. Using 5'RACE with constant-segment primers, TCRalpha and TCRbeta cDNA libraries were constructed, with sample barcodes and unique molecular identifiers added in the process. Trizol reagent was used to extract RNA from every sample. Libraries were amplified in two PCR steps, with a second sample barcode and Illumina TruSeq adapters added in the second step. Sequencing of the libraries was done on an Illumina NovaSeq, producing 2 x 150 bp paired-end reads. The paper's data handling went like this. Demultiplexing of reads and collapsing into UMI-guided consensus sequences were performed with migec v1.2.7. Using mixcr v2.1.11, UMI consensuses were aligned to TRA and TRB V and J templates and then assembled into clonotypes. Expanded or contracted clonotypes were those called significant by both edgeR and NoisET, with noise models trained on biological replicates. edgeR calls used a false discovery rate-adjusted p below 0.01 and a log2 fold-change threshold of 1. As an exploratory analysis of dynamics, max-normalized trajectories of the 1000 most abundant clonotypes were examined with PCA combined with hierarchical clustering. The CD4 or CD8 phenotype of responding clones was assigned using the separately sequenced CD4+ and CD8+ repertoires. TCRdb trimmed the raw reads at Q25, called clones with MiXCR and kept productive beta chains. Identical CDR3 protein sequences are pooled into one entry, listed with their most common genes and DNA. TCRdb assigned the V and J calls; the authors' analysis was not used. This sample comprises tens of thousands of distinct CDR3 sequences, around 6.6% of them detected only once. The ten top clones hold roughly 0.79% of the sample.

PBMCs were isolated by Ficoll-Paque density gradient centrifugation. What the work shows at the level of the full study, not this receptor alone: Only two mild cases were covered by the study, and larger cohorts that include severe cases with pre-infection samples were considered necessary. The second-wave clones that peaked on day 37 were not confirmed to be SARS-CoV-2 specific. Contracting CD4+ clones were located mainly in the CM and EM memory subsets, whereas CD8+ clones were found to be enriched in EMRA. From day 15 to 85, contracting clones showed balanced CD4/CD8 phenotypes, whereas a second wave of clones that expanded from day 15 to 37 leaned towards CD4+. Some responding clones were detected in pre-infection memory, which suggested that pre-existing cross-reactive memory T cells had joined the SARS-CoV-2 response.

The sequencing input was PBMCs or a T cell subset sorted from them (not recorded which). The V and J segments used are TRBV30 and TRBJ1-4, and TRBD1 aligns with 10 junction nucleotides. This receptor was identified in an adult who had mild COVID-19 (a few samples of this study predate the infection). The sample titles of this study are shuffled in the database, so cell type and time point are left out. The nucleotide sequence reads TGTGCCTGGAGTCCAGGGACAGGGGATGAAAAACTGTTTTTT. Its translation reads: CAWSPGTGDEKLFF.